This T cell receptor (beta chain) is from a study of long-term antiretroviral therapy in people with HIV. Researchers report immunoSEQ v3.0 was run at survey level. TCRdb's table, derived via immunoSEQ multiplex PCR, lists solely in-frame clones and lacks some. The top ten hold 8.1% of the sample, which has approximately 28,000 clones, 95% seen once. The CDR3 has 13 residues. V was shortened by 2 bases and J by 3 bases, with 7 bases between the two germline ends. CDR1 is SGHTA and CDR2 is FQGTGA in the germline V gene. This sequence joins TRBV7-3 and TRBJ2-5; possible D gene TRBD1, 5 bases. The sequence derives from a man in his thirties or forties with HIV. The specimen comprised unsorted PBMCs, sampled 5.3 years after starting antiretroviral therapy. For the CDR3, the DNA is TGTGCCAGCAGCTTATCCAGGGAAGAGACCCAGTACTTC. Translating it yields CASSLSREETQYF.